This section outlines one T cell receptor beta chain sequence together with its context. This clonotype was counted ten times or more. The antigen this receptor binds is unknown. Qualities for individual bases were not recorded, and no much larger clone is one base off. TCR alpha and beta chain libraries were amplified separately from the second PCR step onward. To determine each donor's CMV status, fresh PBMCs were stimulated overnight with CMV viral lysate, and IFNgamma production from CD4+ T cells was then assessed. Miltenyi beads were used first to positively select CD4 T cells, and CD8 T cells were then positively selected from the CD4-negative fraction. Cells stained for CD3, CD4, CD8, CD45RA, CD27 and a live/dead dye were sorted on a BD Aria II into four subsets by CD45RA and CD27. A few healthy volunteers provided blood, and each donor's sample was split into CD4 and CD8 T cells and then further divided into four differentiation subsets. Roughly 0.12 L of peripheral blood was taken from each donor, and PBMC were separated by density-gradient centrifugation on Ficoll-Paque PLUS. The sorted cells were lysed in RLT buffer, after which RNA was extracted using a Qiagen RNeasy kit and kept at -80 degrees C.

The source of the sample is a study of naive and memory T cell subsets (dated by TCRdb to the late 2010s). For context, the study as a whole: Sorted naive and memory T cell subsets from peripheral blood were analyzed in the study using a UMI-based, open-source pipeline for TCR alpha and beta sequencing. RNA was DNase-treated and reverse transcribed with TCR constant-region primers, mostly using SuperScript III. Complete agreement was observed between the functional CMV T cell responses and the IgG serology results. The study at large found these results: RNA-based TCR counts may be influenced by expression changes linked to T cell activation and differentiation. A power law was followed by TCR abundance, with an exponent that differed between naive and memory subsets but was consistent across the three individuals. No ground truth was available to validate the repertoire findings for the naive and memory subsets. Once error correction was done, more than 95% of naive TCR sequences showed up just once, which made the naive abundance distributions much steeper than those of the memory subsets. A few larger clonotypes were found in naive repertoires, especially CD8, and these larger clonotypes were possibly memory cells re-expressing CD45RA. Single alpha or beta chain sequences, rather than paired alpha/beta receptors, were used to define clonotypes. In both CD4 and CD8 cells, a rise in Gini index and a fall in Shannon and inverse Simpson diversity were observed from naive through CM, EM and EMRA.

CDR1 and CDR2, looked up from the germline V gene (reference sequence), are LGHDT and YNNKEL. V loses 2 bases of germline sequence and J loses 2 bases, and the interval between the two ends is 7 bases. The CDR3 sequence holds 13 residues, the cysteine and phenylalanine included. Just the 39-base CDR3 DNA is kept, in frame starting at base 1. The method behind the library was UMI-ligation and nested PCR. The beta constant-region primer was an equimolar mix of two oligonucleotides covering both TRBC1 and TRBC2. T4 RNA ligase 1 ligated a single-stranded oligonucleotide carrying the SP2 primer and a 12-nucleotide UMI to the cDNA 3' end. Four rounds of PCR, combining the SP2 primer with nested alpha and beta constant-region primers, were used to amplify the ligated cDNA. The ligation reaction was kept at 16 degrees C for roughly 19-25 hours. To avoid over-amplification, PCR2 was usually performed as a SYBR Green qPCR and halted once a predetermined threshold was reached. Agencourt AMPure XP magnetic beads were used for all purifications after the first. Libraries were quantified by Qubit and checked on a TapeStation, where a main peak was expected near 650 bp. Sequencing of the pooled libraries was done on an Illumina MiSeq using v2 2x251 paired-end kits, which typically yielded roughly 0.9-2.2 million reads per sample. Each sample's library went into the pool at roughly 4 nM, and 5-7% PhiX was added to help with cluster recognition. In the original analysis: Using tag matching that tolerated one base-pair mismatch, Decombinator assigned V and J genes to FASTQ reads that had been processed by Demultiplexor. Collapsinator relied on UMIs to fix sequencing errors as well as frequency errors caused by PCR heterogeneity. CDR3Translator translated TCRs and extracted CDR3s from the conserved cysteine to the FGXG phenylalanine, flagging non-productive sequences. Gini, Shannon entropy and inverse Simpson indices were calculated on repertoires that had been subsampled to equal numbers of UMI-defined TCRs. Within the linear range, a power law was fitted by maximum likelihood to the distributions of clonotype abundance. For one naive CD8 sample, the pipeline and MIGEC produced similar UMI counts, unique TCR numbers and clonal distributions. In one analysis, naive TCRs that were also found in any memory subset of the same donor were excluded from the naive repertoire. Repertoires were searched for approximately 7,000 CMV-associated CDR3 sequences compiled from VDJdb and a published dataset. TCRdb itself trimmed the public reads at Q25 with fastp, ran MiXCR and retained productive beta chains. Rows with a matching CDR3 protein are joined into one entry that keeps the most common DNA and genes. The V and J calls were determined by TCRdb, not by the authors. The sample profile shows some 150,000 distinct CDR3 sequences; more than 15% of them were found once. The ten largest clones take up more than 0.13% of the sample.

The chain joins TRBV3-1 to TRBJ2-7; TRBD2 could be the D gene, as 5 bases match. Sequenced material: naive CD4+ T cells from blood. The cell subset or site label for this specimen denotes: naive T cells, CD45RA high CD27+. The TCR was taken from a human donor in good health. The CDR3 reads as follows: CASSQSGTYEQYF. In nucleotide form, the sequence is TGTGCCAGCAGCCAATCCGGGACCTACGAGCAGTACTTC.